This paragraph reports one T cell receptor (beta chain). Antigen unknown. This table comes from immunoSEQ multiplex PCR, and its TCRdb copy is limited to in-frame clones, with some not included. The table lists around 370,000 clones, around 83% of them singletons. The sample is drawn from a study of Ad26.COV2.S vaccination and SARS-CoV-2 variants. Study-wide findings and caveats: Researchers reported similar non-spike TCR breadth in vaccine and placebo recipients.

The treatment here: roughly 19 received Ad26.COV2.S at low or high dose, single or two shots; roughly 5 received placebo; per-sample allocation not given. On day 63 after the first injection, vaccine and placebo recipients gave samples. Germline assignment: CDR1 MNHEY and CDR2 SVGEGT. The length of the CDR3 is 14 residues. The germline V and J ends were trimmed by 6 bases and 5 bases, with 14 bases remaining between them. The material sequenced was peripheral blood, taken in a trial of Ad26.COV2.S vaccine versus placebo. The rearrangement links TRBV6-2 or TRBV6-3 to TRBJ2-1; D possibly matches TRBD1 or TRBD2 (5 bases each). This TCR was recovered from a person aged 18 to 65 who received the Ad26.COV2.S COVID-19 vaccine or a placebo. CDR3 coding DNA: TGTGCCAGCAGCCTCTTGGGGGAGAACAATGAGCAGTTCTTC. Translated: CASSLLGENNEQFF.